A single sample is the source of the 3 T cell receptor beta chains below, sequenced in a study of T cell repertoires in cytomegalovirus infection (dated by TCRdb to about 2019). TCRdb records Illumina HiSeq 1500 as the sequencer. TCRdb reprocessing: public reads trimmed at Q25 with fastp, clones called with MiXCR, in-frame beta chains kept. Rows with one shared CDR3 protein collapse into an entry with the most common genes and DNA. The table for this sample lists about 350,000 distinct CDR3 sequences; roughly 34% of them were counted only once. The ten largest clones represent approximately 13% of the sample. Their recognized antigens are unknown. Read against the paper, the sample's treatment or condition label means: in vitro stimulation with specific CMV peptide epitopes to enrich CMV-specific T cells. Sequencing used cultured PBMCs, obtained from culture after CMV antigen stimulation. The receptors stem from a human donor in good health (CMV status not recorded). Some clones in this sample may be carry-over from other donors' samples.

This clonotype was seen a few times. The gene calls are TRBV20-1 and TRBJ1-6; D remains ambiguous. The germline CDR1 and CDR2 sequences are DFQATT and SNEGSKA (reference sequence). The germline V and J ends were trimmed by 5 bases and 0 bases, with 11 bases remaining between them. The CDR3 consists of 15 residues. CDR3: CSARPLSSYNSPLHF. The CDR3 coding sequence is TGCAGTGCTCGCCCCCTAAGCTCCTATAATTCACCCCTCCACTTT.

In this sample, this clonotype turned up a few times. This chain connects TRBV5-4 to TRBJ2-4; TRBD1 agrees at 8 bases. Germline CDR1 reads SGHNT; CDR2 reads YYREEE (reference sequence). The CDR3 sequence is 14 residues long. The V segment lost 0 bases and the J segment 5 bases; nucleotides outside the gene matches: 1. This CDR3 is CASSLAGQENIQYF. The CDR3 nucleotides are TGTGCCAGCAGCTTGGCGGGACAGGAAAACATTCAGTACTTC.

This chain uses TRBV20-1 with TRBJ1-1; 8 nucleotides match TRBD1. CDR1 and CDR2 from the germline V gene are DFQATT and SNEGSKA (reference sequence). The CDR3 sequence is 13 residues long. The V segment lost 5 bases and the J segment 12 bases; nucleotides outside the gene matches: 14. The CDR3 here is CSARTGSGPSPFF. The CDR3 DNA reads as TGCAGTGCTCGGACAGGGTCGGGCCCTAGTCCTTTCTTT.